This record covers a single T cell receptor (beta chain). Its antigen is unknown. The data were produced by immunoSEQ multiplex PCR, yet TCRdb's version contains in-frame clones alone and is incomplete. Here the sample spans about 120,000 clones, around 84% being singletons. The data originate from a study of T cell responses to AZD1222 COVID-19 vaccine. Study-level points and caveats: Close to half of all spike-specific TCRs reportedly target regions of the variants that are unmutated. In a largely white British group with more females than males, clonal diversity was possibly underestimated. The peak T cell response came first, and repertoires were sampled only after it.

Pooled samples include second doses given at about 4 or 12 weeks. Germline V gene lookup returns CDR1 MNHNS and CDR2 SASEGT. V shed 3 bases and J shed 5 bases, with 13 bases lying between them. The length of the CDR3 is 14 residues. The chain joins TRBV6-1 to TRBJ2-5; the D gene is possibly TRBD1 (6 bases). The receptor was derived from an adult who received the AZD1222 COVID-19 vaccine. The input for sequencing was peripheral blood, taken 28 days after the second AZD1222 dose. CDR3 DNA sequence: TGTGCCAGCAGTGACACAGGGTTAGGGGAGACCCAGTACTTC. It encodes CASSDTGLGETQYF.